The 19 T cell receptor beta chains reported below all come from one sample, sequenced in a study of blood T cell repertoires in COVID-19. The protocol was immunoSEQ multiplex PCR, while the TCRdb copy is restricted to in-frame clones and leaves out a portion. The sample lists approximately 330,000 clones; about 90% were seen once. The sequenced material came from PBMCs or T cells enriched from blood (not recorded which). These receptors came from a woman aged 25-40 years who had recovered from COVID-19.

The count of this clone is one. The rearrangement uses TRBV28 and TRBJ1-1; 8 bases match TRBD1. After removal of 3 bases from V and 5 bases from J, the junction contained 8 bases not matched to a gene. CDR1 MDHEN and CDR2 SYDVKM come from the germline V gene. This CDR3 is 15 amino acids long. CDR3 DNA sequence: TGTGCCAGCAGTTTCCCCGACAGGGGAGCAACTGAAGCTTTCTTT. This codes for CASSFPDRGATEAFF. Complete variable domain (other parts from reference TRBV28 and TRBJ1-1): DVKVTQSSRYLVKRTGEKVFLECVQDMDHENMFWYRQDPGLGLRLIYFSYDVKMKEKGDIPEGYSVSREKKERFSLILESASTNQTSMYLCASSFPDRGATEAFFGQGTRLTVV.

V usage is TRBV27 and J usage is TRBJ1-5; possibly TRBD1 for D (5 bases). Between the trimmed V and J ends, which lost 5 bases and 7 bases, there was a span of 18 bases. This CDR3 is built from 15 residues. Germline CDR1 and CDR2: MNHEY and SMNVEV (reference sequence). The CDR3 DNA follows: TGTGCCAGCAGTCCCTCGGGGGTTATAGTGCAGCCCCAGCATTTT. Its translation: CASSPSGVIVQPQHF.

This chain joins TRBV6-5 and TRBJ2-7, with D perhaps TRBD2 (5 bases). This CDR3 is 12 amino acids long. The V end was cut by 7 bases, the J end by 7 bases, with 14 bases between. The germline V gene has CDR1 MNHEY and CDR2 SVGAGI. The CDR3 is CASTFRTGEQYF. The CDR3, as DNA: TGTGCCAGCACGTTTCGGACGGGGGAGCAGTACTTC.

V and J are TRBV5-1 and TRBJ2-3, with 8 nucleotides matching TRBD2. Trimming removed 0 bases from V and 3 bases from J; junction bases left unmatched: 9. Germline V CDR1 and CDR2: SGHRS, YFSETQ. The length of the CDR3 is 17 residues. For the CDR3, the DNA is TGCGCCAGCAGCTTGGCAGCGGCGGGAGGATCGACAGATACGCAGTATTTT. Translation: CASSLAAAGGSTDTQYF. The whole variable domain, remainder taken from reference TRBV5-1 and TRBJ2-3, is KAGVTQTPRYLIKTRGQQVTLSCSPISGHRSVSWYQQTPGQGLQFLFEYFSETQRNKGNFPGRFSGRQFSNSRSEMNVSTLELGDSALYLCASSLAAAGGSTDTQYFGPGTRLTVL.

The CDR3 loop reads CASSPSGNVNNEQFF. CDR3 sequence (DNA): TGTGCCAGCAGTCCGAGCGGGAATGTTAACAATGAGCAGTTCTTC. The V call is TRBV6-5, the J call TRBJ2-1, with 7 bases fitting TRBD2. V gave up 5 bases and J gave up 5 bases; unmatched junction bases: 9. This CDR3 contains 15 residues. The V gene's germline CDR1 is MNHEY and CDR2 SVGAGI.

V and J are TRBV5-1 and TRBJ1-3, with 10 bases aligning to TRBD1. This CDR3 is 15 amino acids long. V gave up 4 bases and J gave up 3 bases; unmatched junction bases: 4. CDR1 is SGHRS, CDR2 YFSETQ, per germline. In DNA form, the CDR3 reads TGCGCCAGCAGCCTGACAGGGGGCGATGGAAACACCATATATTTT. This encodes CASSLTGGDGNTIYF.

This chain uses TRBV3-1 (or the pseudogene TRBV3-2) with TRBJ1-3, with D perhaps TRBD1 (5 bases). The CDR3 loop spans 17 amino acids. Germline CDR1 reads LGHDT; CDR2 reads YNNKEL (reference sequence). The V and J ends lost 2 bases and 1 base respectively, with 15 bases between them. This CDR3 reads CASSQNRGVLSGNTIYF. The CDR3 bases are TGTGCCAGCAGCCAAAATCGGGGGGTTTTGTCTGGAAACACCATATATTTT.

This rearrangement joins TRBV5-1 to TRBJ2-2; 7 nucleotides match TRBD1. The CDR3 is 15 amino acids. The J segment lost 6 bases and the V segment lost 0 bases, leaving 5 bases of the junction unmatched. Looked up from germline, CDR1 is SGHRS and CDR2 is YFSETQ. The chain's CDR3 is CASSLATGEAGELFF. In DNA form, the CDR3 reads TGCGCCAGCAGCTTGGCCACAGGGGAAGCCGGGGAGCTGTTTTTT.

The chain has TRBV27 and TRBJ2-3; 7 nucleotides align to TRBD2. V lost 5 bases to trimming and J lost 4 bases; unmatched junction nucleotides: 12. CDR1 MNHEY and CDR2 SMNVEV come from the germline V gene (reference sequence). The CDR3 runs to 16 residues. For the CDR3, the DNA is TGTGCCAGCAGTCAAACCAGGGAGGGCCGGGCAGATACGCAGTATTTT. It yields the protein CASSQTREGRADTQYF.

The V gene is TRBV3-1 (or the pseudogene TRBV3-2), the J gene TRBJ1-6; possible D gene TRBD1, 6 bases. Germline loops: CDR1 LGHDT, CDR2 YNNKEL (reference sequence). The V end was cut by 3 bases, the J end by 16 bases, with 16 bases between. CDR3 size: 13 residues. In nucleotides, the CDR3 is TGTGCCAGCAGCCAGGAAGGGACACAGAGGCTCCACTTT. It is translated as CASSQEGTQRLHF.

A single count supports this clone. CDR3 sequence (DNA): TGCGCCAGCAGCCAAGTCGCGACTAGGATCACCGGGGAGCTGTTTTTT. Its translation: CASSQVATRITGELFF. The genes are TRBV4-1 and TRBJ2-2; perhaps TRBD2 as D (6 bases). This CDR3 is built from 16 residues. The ends were cut back, 1 base at V and 4 bases at J, with 13 bases in the middle. In germline, CDR1 is MGHRA, CDR2 YSYEKL.

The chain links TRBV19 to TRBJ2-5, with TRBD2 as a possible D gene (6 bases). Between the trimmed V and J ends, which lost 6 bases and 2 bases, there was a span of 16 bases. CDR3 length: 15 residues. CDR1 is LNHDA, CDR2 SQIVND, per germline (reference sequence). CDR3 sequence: CASRNIGTAQETQYF. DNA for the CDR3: TGTGCCAGTAGAAATATAGGGACTGCTCAAGAGACCCAGTACTTC.

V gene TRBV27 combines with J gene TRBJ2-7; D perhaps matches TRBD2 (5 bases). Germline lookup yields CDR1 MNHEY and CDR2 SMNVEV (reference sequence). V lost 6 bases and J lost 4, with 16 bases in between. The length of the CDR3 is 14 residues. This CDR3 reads CASSPLGSAYEQYF. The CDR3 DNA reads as TGTGCCAGCAGCCCACTAGGCTCGGCGTACGAGCAGTACTTC.

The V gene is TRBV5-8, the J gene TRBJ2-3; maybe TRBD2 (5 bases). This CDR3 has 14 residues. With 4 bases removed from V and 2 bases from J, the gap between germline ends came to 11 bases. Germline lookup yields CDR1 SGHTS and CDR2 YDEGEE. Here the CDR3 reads CASSVIAITDTQYF. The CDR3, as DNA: TGTGCCAGCAGCGTGATAGCGATCACAGATACGCAGTATTTT.

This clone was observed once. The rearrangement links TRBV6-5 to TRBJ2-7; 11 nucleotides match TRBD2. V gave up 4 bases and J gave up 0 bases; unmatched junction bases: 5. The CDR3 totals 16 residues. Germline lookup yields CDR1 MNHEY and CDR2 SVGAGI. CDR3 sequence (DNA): TGTGCCAGCAGTTTCCTAGCGGGAGGATACTCCTACGAGCAGTACTTC. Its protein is CASSFLAGGYSYEQYF.

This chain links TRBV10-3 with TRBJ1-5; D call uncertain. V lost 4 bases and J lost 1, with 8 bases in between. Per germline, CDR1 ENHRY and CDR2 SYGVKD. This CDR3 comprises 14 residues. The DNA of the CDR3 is TGTGCCATCAGTGCGTCGGAGAGCAATCAGCCCCAGCATTTT. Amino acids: CAISASESNQPQHF.

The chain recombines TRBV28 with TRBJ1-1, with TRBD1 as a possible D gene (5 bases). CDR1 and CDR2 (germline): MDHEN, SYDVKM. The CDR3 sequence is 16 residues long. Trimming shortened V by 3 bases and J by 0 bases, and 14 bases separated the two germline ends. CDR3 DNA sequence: TGTGCCAGCAGTTTGTCGACAGTTTACATGAACACTGAAGCTTTCTTT. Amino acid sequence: CASSLSTVYMNTEAFF.

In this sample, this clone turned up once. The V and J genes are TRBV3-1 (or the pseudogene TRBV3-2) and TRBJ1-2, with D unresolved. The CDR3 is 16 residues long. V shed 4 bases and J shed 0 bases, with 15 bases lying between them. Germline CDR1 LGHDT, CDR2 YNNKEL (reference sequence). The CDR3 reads CASSLEAAPTNYGYTF. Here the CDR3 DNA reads TGTGCCAGCAGCCTTGAGGCTGCTCCTACTAACTATGGCTACACCTTC.

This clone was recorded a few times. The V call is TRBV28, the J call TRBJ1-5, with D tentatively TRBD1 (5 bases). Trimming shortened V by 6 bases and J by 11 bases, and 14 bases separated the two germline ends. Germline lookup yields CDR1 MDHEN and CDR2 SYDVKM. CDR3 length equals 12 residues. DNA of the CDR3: TGTGCCAGCAGCTTCCGGGAGGGGACCCAGCATTTT. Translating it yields CASSFREGTQHF. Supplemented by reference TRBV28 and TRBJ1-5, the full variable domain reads DVKVTQSSRYLVKRTGEKVFLECVQDMDHENMFWYRQDPGLGLRLIYFSYDVKMKEKGDIPEGYSVSREKKERFSLILESASTNQTSMYLCASSFREGTQHFGDGTRLSIL.